The 14 T cell receptor beta chains below were found in one sample sequenced in a study of cytomegalovirus exposure and HLA in healthy donors. The PCR contained 60 Vbeta and 13 Jbeta primers. Sequencing was performed with immunoSEQ multiplex PCR; in TCRdb, only in-frame clones are kept and a portion is missing. The sample carries about 210,000 clones, approximately 81% recorded once. Material: PBMCs. These receptors were collected from a man aged 25-45 years in good health and CMV-seronegative.

This rearrangement joins TRBV18 to TRBJ1-2; 7 positions agree with TRBD1. The length of the CDR3 is 16 residues. The V gene's germline CDR1 is KGHSH and CDR2 LQKENI. J was trimmed by 5 bases and V by 3 bases; bases with no gene match: 12. This chain's CDR3 is CASSPGVGQELYGYTF. The CDR3, as DNA: TGTGCCAGCTCACCCGGGGTCGGACAGGAGTTATATGGCTACACCTTC.

This clone occurred once. The chain uses TRBV6-1 and TRBJ1-2, with TRBD1 matching over 8 bases. The CDR3 loop spans 15 amino acids. Per germline, CDR1 MNHNS and CDR2 SASEGT. The ends lost 8 bases at V and 5 bases at J; junction bases unmatched: 13. CDR3 nucleotide sequence: TGTGCCAGCCTGTGGGCGTCAGGGGGCGGGTATGGCTACACCTTC. Translation: CASLWASGGGYGYTF.

This chain joins TRBV19 and TRBJ2-7; TRBD2 matches at 14 bases. The germline V gene encodes CDR1 LNHDA and CDR2 SQIVND (reference sequence). The CDR3 loop spans 14 amino acids. The ends lost 8 bases at V and 3 bases at J; junction bases unmatched: 3. CDR3: CASRTSGGNYEQYF. The CDR3 DNA is TGTGCCAGTCGGACTAGCGGGGGGAACTACGAGCAGTACTTC.

The V and J genes are TRBV6-5 and TRBJ1-4; a weak D match, TRBD1 (6 bases). The CDR3 runs 15 residues. V lost 6 bases, J lost 3 bases, and 14 bases lay in between. Per the germline V gene, CDR1 is MNHEY and CDR2 is SVGAGI. CDR3 coding DNA: TGTGCCAGCAGCCGTAGGGGGGGGCCTAATGAAAAACTGTTTTTT. Translating it yields CASSRRGGPNEKLFF.

CDR3 coding DNA: TGTGCCAGCACCACCCGAAAGGGGGGGACAGATACGCAGTATTTT. Its protein product is CASTTRKGGTDTQYF. V and J are TRBV27 and TRBJ2-3, with a weak D call TRBD2 (7 bases). CDR3 size: 15 residues. V lost 7 bases and J lost 3, with 17 bases in between. The germline V gene has CDR1 MNHEY and CDR2 SMNVEV (reference sequence).

The chain links TRBV28 to TRBJ1-4; no clear D. V lost 6 bases, J lost 7 bases, and 15 bases lay in between. The CDR3 runs 14 residues. Per the germline V gene, CDR1 is MDHEN and CDR2 is SYDVKM. The CDR3 nucleotides read TGTGCCAGCAGCCCCCCCTCGAGGTTTGAAAAACTGTTTTTT. Its translation: CASSPPSRFEKLFF.

The chain is built from TRBV10-1 and TRBJ2-1; D gene uncertain. Trimming took off 6 bases at V and 10 bases at J, with 13 bases between the two ends. The CDR3 spans 12 residues. Germline-derived CDR1 and CDR2 are WNHNN and SYGVQD (reference sequence). The CDR3 nucleotides are TGCGCCAGCAGGTTCCCCGCCGGGGAGCAGTTCTTC. Its translation: CASRFPAGEQFF.

V is TRBV10-1 and J is TRBJ1-1, with D hard to call. Per germline, CDR1 WNHNN and CDR2 SYGVQD (reference sequence). V was pared by 4 bases and J by 5 bases, with 14 bases between. CDR3 length equals 14 residues. The CDR3 protein is CASSAAAGGTEAFF. CDR3 nucleotides: TGCGCCAGCAGTGCGGCAGCCGGCGGAACTGAAGCTTTCTTT.

The chain combines TRBV6-6 with TRBJ1-5, with TRBD1 identical over 12 bases. CDR1 is MNHNY, CDR2 SVGAGI, per germline (reference sequence). The CDR3 contains 16 residues. Trimming cost V 4 bases and J 3 bases; bases outside gene matches: 4. CDR3 sequence (DNA): TGTGCCAGCAGTTCGGGACAGGGGGCGATCAATCAGCCCCAGCATTTT. Protein sequence: CASSSGQGAINQPQHF.

This chain connects TRBV11-3 to TRBJ2-2; no clear D. Trimming cost V 1 base and J 4 bases, with 4 bases left between them. This CDR3 comprises 13 residues. Germline V gives CDR1 SGHNT, CDR2 YENEEA. CDR3 region: CASSLAGTGELFF. CDR3 DNA sequence: TGTGCCAGCAGCTTAGCCGGCACCGGGGAGCTGTTTTTT.

The chain combines TRBV5-6 with TRBJ2-2; 8 bases agree with TRBD2. The CDR3 loop spans 16 amino acids. V was pared by 4 bases and J by 2 bases, with 7 bases of the junction left unmatched. Germline CDR1 is SGHDT and CDR2 is YYEEEE. The CDR3 loop is CASSLPRGGNTGELFF. The CDR3 DNA follows: TGTGCCAGCAGCCTCCCCCGGGGGGGAAACACCGGGGAGCTGTTTTTT.

The rearrangement uses TRBV5-4 and TRBJ2-4; 9 bases are a match to TRBD1. The trim removed 2 bases at V and 7 bases at J, leaving 4 bases unmatched. This CDR3 comprises 14 residues. The germline gives CDR1 SGHNT, CDR2 YYREEE (reference sequence). The CDR3 sequence is CASSFGQGRNIQYF. In DNA, the CDR3 is TGTGCCAGCAGCTTCGGACAGGGGCGGAACATTCAGTACTTC.

The V and J genes are TRBV28 and TRBJ1-1; 9 bases map to TRBD1. Trimming took 2 bases from V and 11 from J; bases not matched to a gene: 9. The CDR3 sequence is 14 residues long. Germline loops: CDR1 MDHEN, CDR2 SYDVKM. CDR3 sequence (DNA): TGTGCCAGCAGTTTAGGGGGCGGGACAGGGCGGGCTTTCTTT. This encodes CASSLGGGTGRAFF.

The J gene is TRBJ2-1, the V gene TRBV4-1, with 7 bases lining up with TRBD1. Per the germline V gene, CDR1 is MGHRA and CDR2 is YSYEKL. The CDR3 extends over 16 amino acids. Germline trimming cut 1 base from V and 5 bases from J; bases unmatched to any gene: 8. The DNA for the CDR3 is TGCGCCAGCAGCCAAGCCCTGCTTGACAGGGACAATGAGCAGTTCTTC. It codes for CASSQALLDRDNEQFF.